These 30 T cell receptor beta chains were sequenced from one sample in a study of cytomegalovirus exposure and HLA in healthy donors (dated by TCRdb to 2015 to 2018). Receptor amplification or capture employed the immunoSEQ multiplex PCR assay. What TCRdb holds here is the immuneACCESS table cut down to in-frame rearrangements. Part of the clones is not present; checked against another copy, under half of the missing clones reflect an unresolved V gene, and the others are unexplained. This sample gives about 56,000 clones in total; approximately 94% of them show up just once. The top ten constitute 1.1% of the sample. Sequencing was performed on PBMCs. The receptors originated from a man aged 18 to 29 in good health and CMV-seronegative.

The V and J genes are TRBV9 and TRBJ2-6, with D uncertain. Trimming removed 4 bases from V and 6 bases from J, with 14 bases in between. Germline values: CDR1 SGDLS, CDR2 YYNGEE. The CDR3 loop spans 15 amino acids. The CDR3 DNA sequence: TGTGCCAGCAGCCCCGAGACGGGTGCGGCCAACGTCCTGACTTTC. This sequence encodes CASSPETGAANVLTF.

For the CDR3, the DNA is TGTGCCAGCAGTTTATCGACCCACGCTCAGACTAGCGGGAGATACGAGCAGTACTTC. This gives the protein CASSLSTHAQTSGRYEQYF. This rearrangement joins TRBV27 to TRBJ2-7; 12 nucleotides match TRBD2. Germline CDR1 is MNHEY and CDR2 is SMNVEV (reference sequence). Germline trimming cut 0 bases from V and 4 bases from J; bases unmatched to any gene: 13. This CDR3 contains 19 residues.

The rearrangement links TRBV28 to TRBJ2-1; the match to TRBD2 covers 14 bases. Trimming cost V 5 bases and J 9 bases; bases outside gene matches: 3. This CDR3 is built from 14 residues. Germline assignment: CDR1 MDHEN and CDR2 SYDVKM. The CDR3 reads CASSPGLAGVEQFF. Written as DNA, the CDR3 is TGTGCCAGCAGTCCGGGACTAGCGGGAGTTGAGCAGTTCTTC.

The chain uses TRBV4-2 and TRBJ2-7; TRBD1 matches 10 bases. The CDR3 covers 15 residues. Trimming at V came to 5 bases and at J to 6 bases, leaving 10 bases not matched to a gene. Germline V lookup: CDR1 LGHNA, CDR2 YNFKEQ. DNA for the CDR3: TGTGCCAGCAGCACAACCGGGACAGGGGTCGTCGAGCAGTACTTC. It specifies CASSTTGTGVVEQYF.

V gene TRBV5-4 combines with J gene TRBJ2-5; possibly TRBD1 for D (5 bases). The length of the CDR3 is 13 residues. The ends were cut back, 4 bases at V and 5 bases at J, with 12 bases in the middle. Per the germline V gene, CDR1 is SGHNT and CDR2 is YYREEE (reference sequence). The CDR3 DNA is TGTGCCAGCAGCGCGCGGCCAGGGGAGACCCAGTACTTC. Its translation is CASSARPGETQYF.

The rearrangement links TRBV7-9 to TRBJ2-5, with TRBD2 as a possible D gene (5 bases). V was cut by 5 bases and J by 5 bases, with 15 bases left in between. CDR1 and CDR2 (germline): SEHNR, FQNEAQ (reference sequence). This CDR3 comprises 14 residues. CDR3 amino acids: CASSDLREPETQYF. The DNA for the CDR3 is TGTGCCAGCAGCGACTTAAGGGAGCCGGAGACCCAGTACTTC.

This sequence joins TRBV15 and TRBJ1-1; 9 bases map to TRBD1. The CDR3 loop spans 14 amino acids. With V trimmed by 3 bases and J by 8 bases, 7 bases remained unmatched. Germline loops: CDR1 LNHNV, CDR2 YYDKDF (reference sequence). CDR3 in amino acids: CATSSQQGASEAFF. The DNA of the CDR3 is TGTGCCACCAGCAGTCAACAGGGGGCTTCGGAAGCTTTCTTT.

This chain connects TRBV15 to TRBJ1-1; D perhaps matches TRBD1 (5 bases). The germline CDR1 and CDR2 sequences are LNHNV and YYDKDF (reference sequence). This CDR3 contains 15 residues. Trimming removed 3 bases from V and 2 bases from J, with 13 bases in between. CDR3 sequence (DNA): TGTGCCACCAGCAGCGTCCCGCGGGACAACACTGAAGCTTTCTTT. Protein: CATSSVPRDNTEAFF.

The sample holds one count of this clone. This sequence joins TRBV5-1 and TRBJ2-6, with 7 nucleotides matching TRBD1. The CDR3 is made up of 15 amino acids. Germline lookup yields CDR1 SGHRS and CDR2 YFSETQ. The ends lost 6 bases at V and 1 base at J; junction bases unmatched: 4. CDR3 nucleotide sequence: TGCGCCAGCAAAAAACAGGGGTCTGGGGCCAACGTCCTGACTTTC. Its protein product is CASKKQGSGANVLTF.

The J gene is TRBJ2-1, the V gene TRBV6-4; 11 bases fit TRBD1. Per the germline V gene, CDR1 is MRHNA and CDR2 is SNTAGT. CDR3 length: 14 residues. After removal of 8 bases from V and 10 bases from J, the junction contained 10 bases not matched to a gene. CDR3 residues: CASSRDRGKEEQFF. CDR3 coding DNA: TGTGCCAGCTCCCGGGACAGGGGGAAAGAAGAGCAGTTCTTC.

The chain combines TRBV5-1 with TRBJ2-1; 8 bases align to TRBD2. This CDR3 comprises 14 residues. Germline assignment: CDR1 SGHRS and CDR2 YFSETQ. V dropped 5 bases and J dropped 7; count of bases not matched to a gene: 8. CDR3 protein: CASRTAGGSNEQFF. The CDR3 DNA follows: TGCGCCAGCAGAACTGCGGGAGGCAGTAATGAGCAGTTCTTC.

This clone was observed a few times. The V gene is TRBV19, the J gene TRBJ2-7; maybe TRBD2 (5 bases). Between the trimmed V and J ends, which lost 5 bases and 6 bases, there was a span of 14 bases. The CDR3 has 13 amino acids. CDR1 is LNHDA, CDR2 SQIVND, per germline (reference sequence). CDR3 coding DNA: TGTGCCAGTAGTGGGCTGCGGGTTGGCGAGCAGTACTTC. It encodes CASSGLRVGEQYF.

The chain uses TRBV7-6 and TRBJ2-2; tentative D call: TRBD2 (6 bases). This CDR3 is built from 15 residues. In germline, CDR1 is SGHVS, CDR2 FNYEAQ. V lost 5 bases, J lost 3 bases, and 13 bases lay in between. For the CDR3, the DNA is TGTGCCAGCAGCCTGTTCGGAGGGGACACCGGGGAGCTGTTTTTT. Protein product: CASSLFGGDTGELFF.

V gene TRBV10-3 combines with J gene TRBJ1-5; 9 positions match TRBD1. J gave up 2 bases and V 6 bases, and 2 bases lay outside the gene matches. The germline V gene encodes CDR1 ENHRY and CDR2 SYGVKD. This CDR3 is built from 14 residues. The CDR3 here is CAIRGTGRNQPQHF. CDR3 in DNA: TGTGCCATCAGGGGGACAGGGCGCAATCAGCCCCAGCATTTT.

The chain couples TRBV28 to TRBJ1-3, with D unclear. Trimming removed 5 bases from V and 4 bases from J, with 6 bases in between. The CDR3 runs 12 residues. Germline V CDR1 and CDR2: MDHEN, SYDVKM. CDR3 nucleotides: TGTGCCAGCAGTAGGAGGGGAAACACCATATATTTT. As protein: CASSRRGNTIYF.

This clone has just one count. The gene calls are TRBV6-1 and TRBJ2-2; TRBD2 agrees at 7 bases. From germline, CDR1 is MNHNS and CDR2 SASEGT. The CDR3 contains 16 residues. Unmatched junction bases numbered 5, after V lost 1 base and J lost 3 bases. Here the CDR3 reads CASSEGWEGDTGELFF. In nucleotides, the CDR3 is TGTGCCAGCAGTGAAGGGTGGGAGGGCGACACCGGGGAGCTGTTTTTT.

V is TRBV5-1 and J is TRBJ2-5; TRBD2 might be the D (5 bases). Trimming took 0 bases from V and 0 from J, leaving 15 bases between them. CDR1 SGHRS and CDR2 YFSETQ come from the germline V gene. CDR3 size: 17 residues. This CDR3 reads CASSLEGSEVYQETQYF. CDR3 nucleotides: TGCGCCAGCAGCTTGGAGGGCTCGGAGGTGTACCAAGAGACCCAGTACTTC.

Notes on this clone: The same CDR3 can be traced to other DNA sequences in this sample. CDR3 bases: TGTGCCAGCTCACCGGGACAGGGTAACACTGAAGCTTTCTTT. This codes for CASSPGQGNTEAFF. This chain uses TRBV18 with TRBJ1-1, with 9 bases that match TRBD1. V shed 3 bases and J 2 bases; nucleotides not matched to a gene: 1. The germline V gene encodes CDR1 KGHSH and CDR2 LQKENI. There are 14 residues in the CDR3.

The V and J genes are TRBV27 and TRBJ2-2; no firm D call. The CDR3 spans 12 residues. Trimming shortened V by 4 bases and J by 5 bases, and 5 bases separated the two germline ends. Germline values: CDR1 MNHEY, CDR2 SMNVEV (reference sequence). For the CDR3, the DNA is TGTGCCAGCAGTTCACTTACCGGGGAGCTGTTTTTT. This encodes CASSSLTGELFF.

This clone was seen a handful of times. V gene TRBV27 combines with J gene TRBJ2-1; TRBD2 matches at 7 bases. Germline CDR1 is MNHEY and CDR2 is SMNVEV (reference sequence). The CDR3 is 16 residues long. J was trimmed by 12 bases and V by 4 bases; bases with no gene match: 18. This CDR3 reads CASSSRPLGGTKGQFF. CDR3 in DNA: TGTGCCAGCAGTTCCCGCCCGCTCGGGGGGACTAAGGGGCAGTTCTTC.

This clone was picked up a small number of times. The sample contains more than one DNA sequence encoding this CDR3. The V gene is TRBV27, the J gene TRBJ1-5, with 10 bases matching TRBD1. This CDR3 region has 17 residues. The germline CDR1 and CDR2 sequences are MNHEY and SMNVEV (reference sequence). The V and J ends lost 0 bases and 1 base, in that order; junction bases with no gene match: 3. The chain's CDR3 is CASSLSGDRGSNQPQHF. CDR3 bases: TGTGCCAGCAGTTTATCGGGGGACAGGGGCAGCAATCAGCCCCAGCATTTT.

The rearrangement links TRBV13 to TRBJ2-3; TRBD2 agrees at 14 bases. CDR1 and CDR2 from the germline V gene are PRHDT and FYEKMQ (reference sequence). CDR3 size: 23 residues. The trim removed 5 bases at V and 6 bases at J, leaving 28 bases unmatched. The chain's CDR3 is CASSATPWPEMRLAGGQLDTQYF. The DNA for the CDR3 is TGTGCCAGCAGCGCAACACCCTGGCCCGAGATGAGACTAGCGGGAGGGCAACTGGATACGCAGTATTTT. The full variable domain, its missing parts supplied by reference TRBV13 and TRBJ2-3, is AAGVIQSPRHLIKEKRETATLKCYPIPRHDTVYWYQQGPGQDPQFLISFYEKMQSDKGSIPDRFSAQQFSDYHSELNMSSLELGDSALYFCASSATPWPEMRLAGGQLDTQYFGPGTRLTVL.

The chain employs TRBV19 and TRBJ1-1; weak D call: TRBD1 (6 bases). Germline V gene sequence: CDR1 LNHDA, CDR2 SQIVND (reference sequence). V was shortened by 3 bases and J by 11 bases, with 10 bases between the two germline ends. This CDR3 region has 11 residues. CDR3 amino acids: CASSISGVAFF. DNA of the CDR3: TGTGCCAGTAGTATTTCAGGGGTCGCTTTCTTT.

Here the CDR3 reads CASSPQARERLEQFF. CDR3 DNA: TGTGCCAGCAGTCCCCAGGCGCGGGAGAGACTTGAGCAGTTCTTC. The chain is built from TRBV28 and TRBJ2-1, with 7 bases fitting TRBD2. This CDR3 has 15 residues. Germline assignment: CDR1 MDHEN and CDR2 SYDVKM. The junction had 13 bases not matched to a gene; V was cut back by 5 bases and J by 9 bases.

This clone occurred a few times. The chain carries TRBV5-1 and TRBJ2-2, with 12 bases aligning to TRBD2. The V segment lost 7 bases and the J segment 5 bases; nucleotides outside the gene matches: 9. This CDR3 contains 16 residues. Germline lookup yields CDR1 SGHRS and CDR2 YFSETQ. The CDR3 region has the DNA TGCGCCAGCGGACCACTAGCGGGAGGATCAACCGGGGAGCTGTTTTTT. Residues: CASGPLAGGSTGELFF.

The CDR3 DNA reads as TGTGCCAGCAGCGGTTCCCCACAGCTTCTCTCTGGAAACACCATATATTTT. This codes for CASSGSPQLLSGNTIYF. The genes are TRBV9 and TRBJ1-3; D is unclear. CDR3 length: 17 residues. Germline V CDR1 and CDR2: SGDLS, YYNGEE. V was pared by 3 bases and J by 0 bases, with 16 bases between.

The chain has TRBV28 and TRBJ1-3; perhaps TRBD1 as D (5 bases). The CDR3 spans 13 residues. Germline CDR1 and CDR2: MDHEN and SYDVKM. V lost 6 bases and J lost 2, with 8 bases in between. This chain's CDR3 is CASRKGAGNTIYF. In DNA, the CDR3 is TGTGCCAGCAGAAAAGGGGCTGGAAACACCATATATTTT.

The rearrangement joins TRBV7-9 to TRBJ2-7, with D tentatively TRBD2 (6 bases). V dropped 5 bases and J dropped 1 base, with 21 bases sitting between them. Germline assignment: CDR1 SEHNR and CDR2 FQNEAQ (reference sequence). The CDR3 totals 17 residues. In nucleotides, the CDR3 is TGTGCCAGCAGCACGAGGCGGGAAAGTGCACTATCCTACGAGCAGTACTTC. This translates into CASSTRRESALSYEQYF.

This CDR3 is CASSISRREDGYTF. Written as DNA, the CDR3 is TGTGCCAGTAGTATATCTCGCAGGGAGGATGGCTACACCTTC. V usage is TRBV19 and J usage is TRBJ1-2; perhaps TRBD1 as D (5 bases). The CDR3 consists of 14 residues. Germline-derived CDR1 and CDR2 are LNHDA and SQIVND (reference sequence). V was cut by 2 bases and J by 6 bases, with 13 bases left in between.

This rearrangement joins TRBV7-2 to TRBJ2-1; possibly TRBD2 for D (5 bases). Germline V CDR1 and CDR2: SGHTA, FQGNSA. The CDR3 runs to 14 residues. V shed 1 base and J shed 3 bases, with 7 bases lying between them. This CDR3 is CASSLGTHYNEQFF. CDR3 nucleotide sequence: TGTGCCAGCAGCTTAGGGACTCACTACAATGAGCAGTTCTTC.